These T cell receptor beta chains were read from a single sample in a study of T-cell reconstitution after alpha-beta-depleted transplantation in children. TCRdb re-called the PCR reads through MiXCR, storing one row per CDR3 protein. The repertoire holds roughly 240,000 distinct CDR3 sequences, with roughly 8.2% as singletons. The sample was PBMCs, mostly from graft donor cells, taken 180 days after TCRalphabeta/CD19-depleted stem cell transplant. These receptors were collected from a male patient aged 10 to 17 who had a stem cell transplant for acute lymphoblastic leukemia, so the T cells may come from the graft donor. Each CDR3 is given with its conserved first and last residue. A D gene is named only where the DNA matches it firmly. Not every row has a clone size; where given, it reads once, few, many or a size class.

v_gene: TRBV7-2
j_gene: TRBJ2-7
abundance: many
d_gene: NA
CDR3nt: TGTGCCAGCAGCGGGGGGCACTACGAGCAGTACTTC
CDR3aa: CASSGGHYEQYF

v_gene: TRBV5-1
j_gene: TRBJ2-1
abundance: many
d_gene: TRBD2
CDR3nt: TGCGCCAGCAGCCCCCATATACTAGCGGGAGACAATGAGCAGTTCTTC
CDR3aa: CASSPHILAGDNEQFF

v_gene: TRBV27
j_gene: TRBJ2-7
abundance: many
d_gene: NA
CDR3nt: TGTGCCAGCAGTTTACTGGGACTCCCCTACGAGCAGTACTTC
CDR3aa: CASSLLGLPYEQYF

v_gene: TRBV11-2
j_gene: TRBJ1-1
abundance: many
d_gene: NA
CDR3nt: TGTGCCAGCAGCTTAGTGGAGGGGGGAGCTTTCTTT
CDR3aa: CASSLVEGGAFF

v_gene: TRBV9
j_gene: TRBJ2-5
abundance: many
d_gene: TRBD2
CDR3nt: TGTGCCAGCAGCGGAGCACGGGGGGGAAAAGCGACCCAGTACTTC
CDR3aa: CASSGARGGKATQYF

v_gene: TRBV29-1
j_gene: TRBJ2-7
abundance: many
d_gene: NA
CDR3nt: TGCAGCGTTGAAATCCCAGGGAGTTCCTACGAGCAGTACTTC
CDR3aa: CSVEIPGSSYEQYF

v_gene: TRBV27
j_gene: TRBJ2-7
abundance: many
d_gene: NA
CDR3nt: TGTGCCAGCAGCCAGGGGAACGAGCAGTACTTC
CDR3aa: CASSQGNEQYF

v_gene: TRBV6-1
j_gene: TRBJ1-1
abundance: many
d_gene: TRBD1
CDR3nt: TGTGCCAGCCAAATACTATATCAGGGGGGCGCTTTCTTT
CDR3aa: CASQILYQGGAFF

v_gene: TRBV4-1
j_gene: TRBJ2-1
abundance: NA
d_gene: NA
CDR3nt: TGCGCCAGCAGTTCAGAGGGGGGGGGCTTAGGGGAGCAGTTCTTC
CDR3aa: CASSSEGGGLGEQFF

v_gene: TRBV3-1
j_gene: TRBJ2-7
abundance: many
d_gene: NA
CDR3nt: TGTGCCAGCAGCCAGAGGGGCGCAGGGCGAAGCCCCGAGCAGTACTTC
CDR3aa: CASSQRGAGRSPEQYF

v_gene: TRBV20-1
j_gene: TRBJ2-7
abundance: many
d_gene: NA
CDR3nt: TGCAGTGCTAGCCTGCCAGCGACCTACGAGCAGTACTTC
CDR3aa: CSASLPATYEQYF

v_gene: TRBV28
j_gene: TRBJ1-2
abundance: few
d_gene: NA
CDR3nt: TGTGCCAGCAGTTTACTGGACAGAAACTATGGCTACACCTTC
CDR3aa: CASSLLDRNYGYTF

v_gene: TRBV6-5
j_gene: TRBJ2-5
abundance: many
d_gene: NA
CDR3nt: TGTGCCAGCAGTTACCTAGGGGGCGCGGGGAGAAAGACCCAGTACTTC
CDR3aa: CASSYLGGAGRKTQYF

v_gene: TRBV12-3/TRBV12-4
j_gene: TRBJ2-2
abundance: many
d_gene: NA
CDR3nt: TGTGCCAGCAGACGAGTAGGGGAGCTGTTTTTT
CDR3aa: CASRRVGELFF

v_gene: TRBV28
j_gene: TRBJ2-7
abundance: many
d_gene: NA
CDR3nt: TGTGCCAGCAGTGCGACAGGTACCTACGAGCAGTACTTC
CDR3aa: CASSATGTYEQYF

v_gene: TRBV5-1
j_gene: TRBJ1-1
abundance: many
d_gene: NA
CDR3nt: TGCGCCAGCAGGCAATGGGGGAACACTGAAGCTTTCTTT
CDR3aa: CASRQWGNTEAFF

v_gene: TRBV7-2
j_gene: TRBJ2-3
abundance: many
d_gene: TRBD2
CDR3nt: TGTGCCAGCAGCCCACTAGCGGGGGGGCGAAGTACGCAGTATTTT
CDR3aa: CASSPLAGGRSTQYF

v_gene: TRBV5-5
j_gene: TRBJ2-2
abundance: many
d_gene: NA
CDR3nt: TGTGCCAGCAGCGTCCGGGCCCCTCTCAGAGGCACCGGGGAGCTGTTTTTT
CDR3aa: CASSVRAPLRGTGELFF

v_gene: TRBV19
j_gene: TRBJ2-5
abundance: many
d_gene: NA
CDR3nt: TGTGCCAGTAGTAATTTTGGCAGCCAAGAGACCCAGTACTTC
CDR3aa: CASSNFGSQETQYF

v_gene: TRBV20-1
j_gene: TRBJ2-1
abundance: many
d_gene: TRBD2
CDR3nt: TGCAGTGCTAGAGAGGCTAGCGGGCGATACAATGAGCAGTTCTTC
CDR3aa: CSAREASGRYNEQFF

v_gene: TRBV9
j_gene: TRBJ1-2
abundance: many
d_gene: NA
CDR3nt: TGTGCCAGCAGCGTAGGGAACTATGGCTACACCTTC
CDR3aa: CASSVGNYGYTF

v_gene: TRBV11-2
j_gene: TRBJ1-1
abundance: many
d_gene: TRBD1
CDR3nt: TGTGCCAGCAGCTTTCGGACAGGCATGAACACTGAAGCTTTCTTT
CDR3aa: CASSFRTGMNTEAFF

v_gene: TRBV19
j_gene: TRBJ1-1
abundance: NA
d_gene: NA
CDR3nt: TGTGCCAGTAGTATAAGAGGGAGGAACACTGAAGCTTTCTTT
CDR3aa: CASSIRGRNTEAFF

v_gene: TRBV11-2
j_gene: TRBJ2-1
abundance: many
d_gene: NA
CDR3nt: TGTGCCAGCAGCCCCCAGTGGGGGCCCTACAATGAGCAGTTCTTC
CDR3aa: CASSPQWGPYNEQFF

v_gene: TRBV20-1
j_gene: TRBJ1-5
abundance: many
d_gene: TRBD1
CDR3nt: TGCAGTGCGGGGGGACAGAAAGATCAGCCCCAGCATTTT
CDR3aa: CSAGGQKDQPQHF

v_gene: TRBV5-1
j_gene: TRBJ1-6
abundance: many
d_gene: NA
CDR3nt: TGCGCCAGCAGCTTGAACAGTCTTAATTCACCCCTCCACTTT
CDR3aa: CASSLNSLNSPLHF

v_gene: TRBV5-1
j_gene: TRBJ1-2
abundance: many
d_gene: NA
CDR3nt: TGCGCCAGCAGCGCGGACAGCCTTAACTATGGCTACACCTTC
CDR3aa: CASSADSLNYGYTF

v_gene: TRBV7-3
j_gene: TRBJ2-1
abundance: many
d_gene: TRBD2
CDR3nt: TGTGCCAGCAGCTCCCTTGAGCGGGAACGGGCTGAGCAGTTCTTC
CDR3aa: CASSSLERERAEQFF

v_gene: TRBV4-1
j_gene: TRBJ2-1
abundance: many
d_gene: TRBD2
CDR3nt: TGCGCCAGCAGCCAAGAGTGGGGCGGGAGCTCCTACAATGAGCAGTTCTTC
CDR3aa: CASSQEWGGSSYNEQFF

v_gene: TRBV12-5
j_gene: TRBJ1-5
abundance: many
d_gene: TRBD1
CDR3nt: TGTGCTAGTGGTTTGACTCACAGGGGGGATCAGCCCCAGCATTTT
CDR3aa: CASGLTHRGDQPQHF

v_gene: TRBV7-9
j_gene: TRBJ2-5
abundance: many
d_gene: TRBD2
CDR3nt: TGTGCCAGCAGCACTGGGACTAGCGGGCAAGAGACCCAGTACTTC
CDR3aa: CASSTGTSGQETQYF

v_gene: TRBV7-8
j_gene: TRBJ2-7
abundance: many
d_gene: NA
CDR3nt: TGTGCCAGCAGCCTTCATGGGGCCTACGAGCAGTACTTC
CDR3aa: CASSLHGAYEQYF

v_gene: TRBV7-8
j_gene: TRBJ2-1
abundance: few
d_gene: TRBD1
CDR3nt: TGTGCCAGCAGCTTCCGGGACAGGGCCTACAATGAGCAGTTCTTC
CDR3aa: CASSFRDRAYNEQFF

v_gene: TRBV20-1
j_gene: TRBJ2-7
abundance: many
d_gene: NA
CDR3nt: TGCAGTGCTAGAGCCGCCTACGAGCAGTACTTC
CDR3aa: CSARAAYEQYF

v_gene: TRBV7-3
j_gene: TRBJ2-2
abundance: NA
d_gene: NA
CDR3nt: TGTGCCAGCAGCTTAACCTCAGGAGGAGGCGGGGAGCTGTTTTTT
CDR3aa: CASSLTSGGGGELFF

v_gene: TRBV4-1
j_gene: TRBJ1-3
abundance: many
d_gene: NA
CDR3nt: TGCGCCAGCAGCCAAGTCACAGCCGCTGGAAACACCATATATTTT
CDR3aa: CASSQVTAAGNTIYF

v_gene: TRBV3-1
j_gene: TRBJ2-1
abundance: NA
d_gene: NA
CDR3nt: TGTGCCAGCAGCCGACACTCGGCGTGGTATGAGCAGTTCTTC
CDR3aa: CASSRHSAWYEQFF

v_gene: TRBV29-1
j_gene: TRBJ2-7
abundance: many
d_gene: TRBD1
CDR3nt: TGCAGCGCCAAAGCCAGGGGGCCCTACGAGCAGTACTTC
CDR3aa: CSAKARGPYEQYF

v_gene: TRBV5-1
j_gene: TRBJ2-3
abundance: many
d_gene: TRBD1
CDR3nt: TGCGCCAGCAGCTTGACCCCTACGACAGGGACAGATACGCAGTATTTT
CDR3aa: CASSLTPTTGTDTQYF

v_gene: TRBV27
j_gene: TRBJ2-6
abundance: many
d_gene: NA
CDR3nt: TGTGCCAGCAGTCCACTCGCAGGGGCCAACGTCCTGACTTTC
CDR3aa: CASSPLAGANVLTF

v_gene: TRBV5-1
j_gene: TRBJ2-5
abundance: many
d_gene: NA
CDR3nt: TGCGCCAGCAACGATGAGGAGACCCAGTACTTC
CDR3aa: CASNDEETQYF

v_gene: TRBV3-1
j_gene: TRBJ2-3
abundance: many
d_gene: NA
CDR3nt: TGTGCCAGCAGCCAAGAGGCTGGGAGACTCACAGATACGCAGTATTTT
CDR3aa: CASSQEAGRLTDTQYF

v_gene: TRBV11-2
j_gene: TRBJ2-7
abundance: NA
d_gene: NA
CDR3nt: TGTGCCAGCAGCTTAAGGTCCCAGGTTCAGTACTTC
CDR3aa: CASSLRSQVQYF

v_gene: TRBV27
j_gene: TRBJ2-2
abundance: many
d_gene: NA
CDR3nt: TGTGCCAGCCGCTACTACAACACCGGGGAGCTGTTTTTT
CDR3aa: CASRYYNTGELFF

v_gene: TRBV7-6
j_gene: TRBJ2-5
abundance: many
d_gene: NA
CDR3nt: TGTGCCAGCAGCTTAGCTACACGTTTGGGGGAGACCCAGTACTTC
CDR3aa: CASSLATRLGETQYF

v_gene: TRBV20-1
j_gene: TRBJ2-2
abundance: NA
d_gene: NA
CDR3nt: TGCAGTGCTAGCTTCGGTGGGCGGACCGGGGAGCTGTTTTTT
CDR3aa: CSASFGGRTGELFF

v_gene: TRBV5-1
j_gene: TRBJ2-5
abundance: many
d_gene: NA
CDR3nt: TGCGCCAGCAGCTTGGCCAGGCCCCAAGAGACCCAGTACTTC
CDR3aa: CASSLARPQETQYF

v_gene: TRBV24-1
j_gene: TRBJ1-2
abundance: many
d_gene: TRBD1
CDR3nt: TGTGCCACCAGTGGGCCGGGACAGAGCTTCTATGGCTACACCTTC
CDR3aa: CATSGPGQSFYGYTF

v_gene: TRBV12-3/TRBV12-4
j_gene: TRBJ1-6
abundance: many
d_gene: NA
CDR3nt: TGTGCCAGCAGTTTAGGGACAGCCAATTCACCCCTCCACTTT
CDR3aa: CASSLGTANSPLHF

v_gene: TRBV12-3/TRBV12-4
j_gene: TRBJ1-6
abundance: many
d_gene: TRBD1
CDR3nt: TGTGCCAGCAGTTTAGGGACAGGTCCCCTTTCCTATAATTCACCCCTCCACTTT
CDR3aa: CASSLGTGPLSYNSPLHF

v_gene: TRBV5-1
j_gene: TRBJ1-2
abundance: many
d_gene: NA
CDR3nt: TGCGCCAGCAGCCCGGAGGGTAGGGGCGGCTACACCTTC
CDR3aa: CASSPEGRGGYTF

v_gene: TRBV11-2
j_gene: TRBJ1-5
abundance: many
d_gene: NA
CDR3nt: TGTGCCAGCAGCCCTACGGGATGGACAGACCTTAGCAATCAGCCCCAGCATTTT
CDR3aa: CASSPTGWTDLSNQPQHF

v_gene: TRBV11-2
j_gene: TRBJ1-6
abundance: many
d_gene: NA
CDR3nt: TGTGCCAGCAGCTTAGGGAACTTTGAACCCCTCCACTTT
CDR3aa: CASSLGNFEPLHF

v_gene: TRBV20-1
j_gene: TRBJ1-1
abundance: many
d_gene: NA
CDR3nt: TGCAGTGCTAGAGGGGGGGGGAAAGGGAATACTGAAGCTTTCTTT
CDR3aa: CSARGGGKGNTEAFF

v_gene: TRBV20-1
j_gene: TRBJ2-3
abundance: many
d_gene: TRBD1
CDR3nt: TGCAGTGCTAGGGTAGGGACAGGGGGAGATACGCAGTATTTT
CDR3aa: CSARVGTGGDTQYF

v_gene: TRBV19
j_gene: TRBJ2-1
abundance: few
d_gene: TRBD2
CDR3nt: TGTGCCAGCCGGACTAGCGGGAGGAATGAGCAGTTCTTC
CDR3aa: CASRTSGRNEQFF

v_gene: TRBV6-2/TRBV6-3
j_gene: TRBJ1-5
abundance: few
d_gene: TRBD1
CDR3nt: TGTGCCAGCAGCCCCTCTCCCCCACCCCAGCATCGCCGGGACAGGGGGCAGCCCCAGCATTTT
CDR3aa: CASSPSPPPQHRRDRGQPQHF

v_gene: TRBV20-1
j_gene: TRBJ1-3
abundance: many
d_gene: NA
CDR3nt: TGCAGTGCTACCGGGCATCCAGGAAACACCATATATTTT
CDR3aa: CSATGHPGNTIYF

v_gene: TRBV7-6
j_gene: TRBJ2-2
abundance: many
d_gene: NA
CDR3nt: TGTGCCAGCAGCTTATGGACGGGGAACACCGGGGAGCTGTTTTTT
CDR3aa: CASSLWTGNTGELFF